This T cell receptor (beta chain) derives from a study of T cell clonotyping in hematopoietic cell transplantation. Study background: Recipients' pretransplant samples followed cytoreduction. Study-wide results and caveats: Broader posttransplant TCR repertoire diversity was predicted by graft donor and pretransplant recipient Inverse Simpson Index values.

The germline CDR1 and CDR2 sequences are DFQATT and SNEGSKA (reference sequence). The CDR3 consists of 11 residues. The data were produced by immunoSEQ multiplex PCR, yet TCRdb's version contains in-frame clones alone and is incomplete. This table has approximately 26,000 clones, 65% to 90% appearing once. Regarding this clone: The antigen is not known. A read error may account for a junction end that differs from germline.

Time point noted: recipient sample about 28 days before transplant, after cytoreduction. The material sequenced was peripheral blood mononuclear cells, taken before stem cell transplant. This clonotype was obtained from a woman aged 55-75 years with acute myeloid leukemia. Some clones in this sample may be carry-over from other donors' samples. The chain recombines TRBV20-1 with TRBJ2-4; 7 nucleotides match TRBD1. In nucleotides, the CDR3 is TGCAGTGCTGGAACAGGGGCGGAACCGCTCTTC. This gives the protein CSAGTGAEPLF.